This T cell receptor (beta chain) was found in a study of cytomegalovirus exposure and HLA in healthy donors (dated by TCRdb to 2016 to 2017). Study-wide context: According to an earlier analysis of several hundred of the donors, roughly 180 million T cells yielded 117 million unique TCR beta sequences and more than 250 Gb of sequence data. The study used immunosequencing to profile the T cell repertoires of approximately 650 subjects and linked those repertoires to cytomegalovirus serostatus. To predict cytomegalovirus infection status, the study combined high-throughput TCR immunosequencing, statistical association of individual TCRs with disease status, and machine learning. HLA typing included class I and class II loci at four-digit resolution. Rather than drawing on any new phenotypic data, the later analysis identified candidate immune exposures from TCR beta sequences and the way those sequences occurred across donors. Four to six DR-DQ haplotypes were handled as single units for association and clustering because linkage in the cohort was strong. The aim of the study was to test whether cataloging public T cell receptors could identify signatures of past pathogen exposure. In addition to the first cohort of hundreds of subjects, a separate validation cohort of approximately 120 different subjects was used. All discovery cohort repertoires had been generated on a single sequencing platform. The number of typed donors differed by locus: about 629-640 for A, B, C, DRB1 and DQB1; 500 to 550 for DQA1; around 610 for DPA1; and around 450 for DPB1. The genetic ancestry cluster associated with self-reported Caucasian donors included approximately 85% of the roughly 400 genotyped donors. A later analysis re-analyzed previously published TCR beta repertoires from hundreds of donors and added high-resolution HLA genotyping to study TCR occurrence patterns. An early release covering about 600 HLA-typed donors comprised about 300 gigabases of sequencing data and some 79 million unique TCR sequences. Among almost 400 genotyped donors of the cohort, an average of about 240,000 unique TCR beta nucleotide sequences were sequenced per donor, around 20% of them non-productive. Alongside the repertoire data, information on donor age, sex, ethnicity and CMV serostatus was compiled. Genome-wide SNP genotypes for about 65% of the 666 donors were used in a later genetic analysis, which treated that subset as a discovery cohort. To decide whether each TCR beta V gene segment behaved as functional or pseudogenic, an earlier analysis of 587 of the donors relied on high-throughput TCR beta sequencing.

The trim is 3 bases for V and 1 base for J, with a gap of 10 bases between the germline ends. The CDR3 holds 14 amino acids from the cysteine to the phenylalanine. The retained sequence is limited to the CDR3, 42 bases, with the frame set at the first base. CDR1 and CDR2 are read off the germline V gene as KGHSH and LQKENI. Points on this clone: The antigen it recognizes is unknown. No much larger clonotype is one base removed from it; base qualities were not supplied.

Overall study outcomes, separate from this receptor: In a later analysis, several top co-occurrence clusters were reported to appear linked to parvovirus B19, influenza, CMV and Epstein-Barr virus. The 87-base-pair reads could not distinguish some IMGT-functional V segments, including TRBV6-2 and TRBV6-3, so those segments were excluded. In a later analysis, most CMV-associated TCR beta chains were found to appear HLA-restricted, with HLA associations seemingly driven largely by CMV exposure. Presence/absence analyses assumed roughly uniform sequencing depth across donors, an assumption that may not hold. Specific HLA alleles were associated with 16,951 TCR beta sequences at a false discovery rate of 0.05 in a later analysis. About 15 rarely observed V segments, including chromosome 9 orphons, were excluded from the earlier analysis of approximately 600 of the donors because counts were too low. The study listed over 150 TCR beta chains as associated with cytomegalovirus. CMV serostatus was the only immune exposure information available for the cohort. While some public TCRs were present in many individuals, most TCR sequences turned up only very rarely across donors. The classifier was reported to diagnose cytomegalovirus status with high specificity and sensitivity in both the original and validation cohorts. Because some donors lacked HLA typing at each locus, the association tests relied only on the typed subset. A later genetic analysis associated a missense DCLRE1C variant with V-gene and J-gene trimming of TCR beta chains, and an independent cohort replicated the association. In a later analysis, the rate of TCR association differed among HLA loci, with DRB1 alleles having the most associated TCRs and HLA-C alleles having the fewest. The sequencing pipeline was judged likely to have produced a cluster of highly shared sequence variants as a technical artifact. In vitro tests confirmed that a few of the cytomegalovirus-associated TCR beta chains recognize cytomegalovirus antigens. In a later genetic analysis, fewer N-insertions in productive TCRs were reported among donors in an Asian-associated ancestry cluster than the roughly 700-donor mean. Strong co-occurrence of HLA alleles, especially DR and DQ, made assigning TCR associations to individual alleles difficult. Linkage disequilibrium might explain the correlated functional status among segregating V segments, but an unknown experimental factor could not be ruled out. In a later analysis, HLA-associated TCR beta chains were found to be more clonally expanded and to have lower generation probabilities than equally common non-associated chains. An earlier analysis of around 600 of the donors showed that most TCR beta V segments appeared in productive rearrangements either about 87% or about 30% of the time, which broadly matched IMGT annotations. According to the authors, the approach could potentially be generalized to other disease states and immunological phenotypes. A further reported finding was that TCR beta sequences accurately predicted the HLA-A and HLA-B alleles for most subjects in the first cohort. The cohort was sequenced for TCR beta chains only, and without alpha or paired-chain data the features that could be detected were limited.

The library came from the immunoSEQ multiplex PCR assay. For the multiplex PCR, a mixture combining 60 forward primers for TCR Vbeta segments and 13 reverse primers for TCR Jbeta segments was used. A multiplex PCR assay on genomic DNA amplified the CDR3 region of rearranged TCR beta genes. On the Illumina HiSeq System, the amplified TCR beta libraries were sequenced as 87-base-pair reads. The study's own analysis went as follows. In a later analysis, roughly 80 million unique TCR beta chains were counted across the roughly 610 repertoires, and around 10 million of these chains were shared by at least two donors. Raw reads were error-corrected and collapsed into unique sequences with a nearest-neighbor algorithm that merged closely related sequences to remove PCR and sequencing errors. To assign V, D and J gene segments, CDR3 sequences were aligned to IMGT reference sequences. Each retained sequence needed at least a six-nucleotide match to both a V gene segment and a J gene segment. A rearrangement counted as productive if the CDR3 had no stop codons and remained in frame with V and J, and every other rearrangement counted as non-productive. CDR3 was defined according to IMGT convention as the region running from the second conserved V-encoded cysteine to the conserved J-encoded phenylalanine. The earlier analysis of about 640 of the donors excluded any sequence lacking an unambiguous match to a single V gene segment. In an earlier analysis of approximately 560 of the donors, a V segment was called functional when productive rearrangements were above 56.7%, and segregating when the standard deviation between donors exceeded 5%. A statistical classification framework was built for diagnosing cytomegalovirus status from the catalog of TCR beta chain sequences. A later analysis assigned V and J genes by comparing TCR nucleotide sequences with IMGT/GENE-DB human TR gene sequences. In a later analysis, CDR3 sequences and most-parsimonious VDJ recombination scenarios were assigned using the TCRdist pipeline. A later analysis defined each TCR beta chain by its CDR3 amino acid sequence plus V-gene family, and excluded reads lacking a unique V-gene family. A later analysis removed roughly 590 highly shared, low-generation-probability nucleotide sequences to deal with suspected cross-contamination and a sequencing artifact. For each public chain, a later analysis derived a clonal expansion index from normalized ranks of inferred template counts within each repertoire. A later analysis computed generation probabilities with a VDJ recombination model fitted to out-of-frame rearrangements, and checked the results against IGoR. A later analysis scored TCR-TCR, TCR-HLA and TCR-CMV co-occurrence with hypergeometric tests, applying a repertoire-size bias correction to TCR pairs. In a later analysis, false discovery rates were estimated by permuting HLA or CMV assignments 20 times. In a later analysis, co-occurring TCRs were grouped using DBSCAN, with TCRdist sequence similarity added in when clustering inside HLA-allele-positive subsets. Repertoires with fewer than 30,000 or more than 120,000 public chains were left out of co-occurrence clustering, as were a handful of repertoires with anomalous nucleotide sharing. TCRdb provides this immuneACCESS table in a form limited to in-frame rearrangements. Some clones are lacking; in checked studies, under half of them reflect an unresolved V gene, and why the rest are absent is not known. The V and J calls and the clone size are those of that table, but D and trimming were determined from the DNA. The sample table lists about 180,000 clones, 77% of them with a count of one. The ten largest account for more than 3.5% of the sample.

The cohort comprised approximately 700 healthy bone marrow donors. At the time of sampling, all cohort members were nominally healthy, though unrecorded immune exposures were likely present. The donor tested CMV seropositive and was one of the 289 seropositive cohort members. A peripheral blood sample was provided by each donor, and peripheral blood mononuclear cells were used for TCR beta sequencing. Genomic DNA extraction from the blood cell samples was performed with the Qiagen DNeasy Blood Extraction Kit. The clonotype comes from a woman between 55 and 75 years old in good health and CMV-seropositive. Sequencing used PBMCs. The chain uses TRBV18 and TRBJ2-7, and TRBD1 may be the D gene, going by 6 matching bases. CDR3 region: CASSPDSLSYEQYF. The bases are TGTGCCAGCTCACCGGACAGCCTTTCCTACGAGCAGTACTTC.